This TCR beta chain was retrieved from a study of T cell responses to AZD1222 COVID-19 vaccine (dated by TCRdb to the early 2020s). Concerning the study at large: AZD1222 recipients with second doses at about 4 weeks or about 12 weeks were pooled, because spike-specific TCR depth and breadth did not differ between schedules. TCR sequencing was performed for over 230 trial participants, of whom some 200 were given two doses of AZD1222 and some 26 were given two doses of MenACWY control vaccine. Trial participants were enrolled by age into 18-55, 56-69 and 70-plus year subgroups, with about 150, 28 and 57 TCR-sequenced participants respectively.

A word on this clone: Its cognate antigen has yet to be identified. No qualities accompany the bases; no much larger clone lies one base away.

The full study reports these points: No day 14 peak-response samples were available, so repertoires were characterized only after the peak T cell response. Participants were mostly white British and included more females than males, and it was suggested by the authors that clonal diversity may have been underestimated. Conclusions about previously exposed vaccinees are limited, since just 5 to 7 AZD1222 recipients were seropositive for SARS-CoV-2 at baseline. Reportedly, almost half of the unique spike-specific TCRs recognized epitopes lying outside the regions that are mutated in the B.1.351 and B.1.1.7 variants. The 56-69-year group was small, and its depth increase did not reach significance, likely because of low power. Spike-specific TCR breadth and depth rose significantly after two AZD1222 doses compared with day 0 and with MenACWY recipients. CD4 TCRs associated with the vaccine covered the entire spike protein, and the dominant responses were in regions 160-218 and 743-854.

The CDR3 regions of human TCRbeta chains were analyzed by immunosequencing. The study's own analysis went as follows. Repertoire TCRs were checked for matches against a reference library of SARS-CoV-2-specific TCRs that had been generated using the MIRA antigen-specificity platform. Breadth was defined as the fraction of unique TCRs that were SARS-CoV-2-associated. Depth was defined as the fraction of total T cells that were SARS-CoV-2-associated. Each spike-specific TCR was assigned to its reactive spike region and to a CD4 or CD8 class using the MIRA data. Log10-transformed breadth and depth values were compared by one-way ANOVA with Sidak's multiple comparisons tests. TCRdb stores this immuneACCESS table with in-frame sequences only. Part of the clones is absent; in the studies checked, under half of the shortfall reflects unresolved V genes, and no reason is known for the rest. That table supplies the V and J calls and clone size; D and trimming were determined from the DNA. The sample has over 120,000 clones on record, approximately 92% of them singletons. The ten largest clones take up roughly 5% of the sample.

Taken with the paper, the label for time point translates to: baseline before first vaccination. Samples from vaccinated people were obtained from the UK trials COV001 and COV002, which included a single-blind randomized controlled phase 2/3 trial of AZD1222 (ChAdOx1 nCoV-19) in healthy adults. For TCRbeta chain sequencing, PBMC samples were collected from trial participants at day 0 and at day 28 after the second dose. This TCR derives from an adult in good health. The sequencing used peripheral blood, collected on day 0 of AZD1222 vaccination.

The CDR3 region has the sequence CASRSGGKGATNEKLFF. The DNA sequence is as follows: TGTGCCAGCAGATCCGGGGGGAAAGGAGCAACTAATGAAAAACTGTTTTTT. The sequence is built from TRBV28 and TRBJ1-4; the D gene is perhaps TRBD1, from 5 matching bases. The trim is 6 bases for V and 0 bases for J, with a gap of 17 bases between the germline ends. From a lookup of the germline V gene, CDR1 and CDR2 are MDHEN and SYDVKM. Reading from cysteine to phenylalanine, the CDR3 counts 17 amino acids. The retained sequence is limited to the CDR3, 51 bases, with the frame set at the first base.